This T cell receptor (beta chain) was sequenced during a study of blood T cell repertoires in COVID-19. About the study: In each case, the material was cDNA or gDNA derived from T cells, B-cell-depleted T cells, or PBMCs.

The CDR3 sequence is 15 residues long. The V segment lost 3 bases and the J segment 5 bases; nucleotides outside the gene matches: 9. Germline CDR1 MDHEN, CDR2 SYDVKM. Study processing details: Estimation of nucleated cell counts was performed using reference gene primer amplification. Data came from immunoSEQ multiplex PCR; TCRdb stores just in-frame clones and leaves some out. V, J and clone size reflect that table, while D and trimming were determined from the DNA. Of approximately 400,000 clones listed, roughly 86% were seen once; the top ten hold under 1.2%. This chain links TRBV28 with TRBJ1-1; 7 bases are a match to TRBD1. This clonotype was sampled from a human donor with acute or convalescent COVID-19. The donor label of this sample is uncertain. Sequenced input: peripheral blood. CDR3 sequence (DNA): TGTGCCAGCAGTTTGGGCCCCCGACAGGGAACTGAAGCTTTCTTT. Encoded protein: CASSLGPRQGTEAFF.